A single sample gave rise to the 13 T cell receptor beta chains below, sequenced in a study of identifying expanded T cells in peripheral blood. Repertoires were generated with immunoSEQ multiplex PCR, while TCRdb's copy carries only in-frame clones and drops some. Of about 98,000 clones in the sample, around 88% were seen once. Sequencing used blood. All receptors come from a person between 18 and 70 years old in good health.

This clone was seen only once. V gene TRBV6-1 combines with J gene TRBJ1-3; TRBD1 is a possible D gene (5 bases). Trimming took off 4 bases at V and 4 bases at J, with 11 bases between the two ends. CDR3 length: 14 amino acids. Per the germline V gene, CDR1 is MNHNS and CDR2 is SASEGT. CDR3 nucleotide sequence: TGTGCCAGCAGTGGAGAGGGGCGGGGAAACACCATATATTTT. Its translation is CASSGEGRGNTIYF.

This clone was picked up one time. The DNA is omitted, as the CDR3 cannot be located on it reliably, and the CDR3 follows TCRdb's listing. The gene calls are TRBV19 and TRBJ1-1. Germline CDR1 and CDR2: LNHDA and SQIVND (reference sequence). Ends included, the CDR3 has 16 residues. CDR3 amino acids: CASTTRDFGPGTEAFF.

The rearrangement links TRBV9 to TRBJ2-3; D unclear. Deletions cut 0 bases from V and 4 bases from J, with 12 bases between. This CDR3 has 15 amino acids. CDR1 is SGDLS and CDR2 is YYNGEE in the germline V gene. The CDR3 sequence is CASSVVGPNADTQYF. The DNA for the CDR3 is TGTGCCAGCAGCGTAGTCGGACCAAACGCAGATACGCAGTATTTT.

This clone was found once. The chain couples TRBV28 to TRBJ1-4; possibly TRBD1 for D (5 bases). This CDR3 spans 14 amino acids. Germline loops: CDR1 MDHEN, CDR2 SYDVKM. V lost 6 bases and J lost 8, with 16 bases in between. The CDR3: CASRPPGPGEKLFF. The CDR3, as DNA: TGTGCCAGCAGGCCTCCGGGGCCTGGGGAAAAACTGTTTTTT.

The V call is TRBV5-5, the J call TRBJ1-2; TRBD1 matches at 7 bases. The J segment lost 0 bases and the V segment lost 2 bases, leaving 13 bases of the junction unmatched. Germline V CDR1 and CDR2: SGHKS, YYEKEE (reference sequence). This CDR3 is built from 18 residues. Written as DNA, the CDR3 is TGTGCCAGCAGCTTCGAGGGGGCGACGTTTAGGACTAACTATGGCTACACCTTC. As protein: CASSFEGATFRTNYGYTF.

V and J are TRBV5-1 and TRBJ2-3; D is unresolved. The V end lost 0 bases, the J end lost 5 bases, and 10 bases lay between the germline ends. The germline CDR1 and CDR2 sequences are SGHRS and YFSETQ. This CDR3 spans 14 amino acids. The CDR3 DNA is TGCGCCAGCAGCTTGGGACCCGGCAAAGATACGCAGTATTTT. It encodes CASSLGPGKDTQYF.

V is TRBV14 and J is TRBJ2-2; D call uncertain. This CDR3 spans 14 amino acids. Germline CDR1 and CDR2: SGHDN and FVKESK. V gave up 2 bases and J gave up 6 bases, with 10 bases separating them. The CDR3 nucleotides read TGTGCCAGCAGCCAACTTAAGCACGCCGGGGAGCTGTTTTTT. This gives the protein CASSQLKHAGELFF.

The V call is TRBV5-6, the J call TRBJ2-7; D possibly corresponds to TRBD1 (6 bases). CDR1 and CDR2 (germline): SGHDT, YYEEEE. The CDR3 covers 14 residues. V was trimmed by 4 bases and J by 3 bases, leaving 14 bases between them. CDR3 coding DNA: TGTGCCAGCAGCCCTCGGACAGACTACTACGAGCAGTACTTC. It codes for CASSPRTDYYEQYF.

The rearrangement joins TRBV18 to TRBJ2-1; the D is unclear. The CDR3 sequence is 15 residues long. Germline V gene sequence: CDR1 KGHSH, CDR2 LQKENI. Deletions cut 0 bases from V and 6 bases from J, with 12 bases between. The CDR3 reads CASSPPGVTSNEQFF. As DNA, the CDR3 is TGTGCCAGCTCACCACCCGGCGTAACGAGCAATGAGCAGTTCTTC.

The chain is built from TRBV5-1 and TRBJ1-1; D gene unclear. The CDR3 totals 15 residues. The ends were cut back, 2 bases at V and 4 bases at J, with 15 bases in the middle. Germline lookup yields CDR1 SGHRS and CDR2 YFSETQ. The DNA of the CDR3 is TGCGCCAGCAGCTTCAACCCGGGATTGGGCACTGAAGCTTTCTTT. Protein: CASSFNPGLGTEAFF.

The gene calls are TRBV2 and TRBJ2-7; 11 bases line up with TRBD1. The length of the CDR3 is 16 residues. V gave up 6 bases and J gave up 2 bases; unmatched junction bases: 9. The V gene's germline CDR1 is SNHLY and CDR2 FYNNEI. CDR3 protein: CASSEDSGQGAYEQYF. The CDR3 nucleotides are TGTGCCAGCAGCGAGGACTCGGGACAGGGGGCCTACGAGCAGTACTTC.

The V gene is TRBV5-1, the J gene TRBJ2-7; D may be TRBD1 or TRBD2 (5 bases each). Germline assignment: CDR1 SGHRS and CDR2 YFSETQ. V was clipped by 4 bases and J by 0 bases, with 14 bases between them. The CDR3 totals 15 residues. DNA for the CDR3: TGCGCCAGCAGCCCGACGACAGACTACTCCTACGAGCAGTACTTC. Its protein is CASSPTTDYSYEQYF.

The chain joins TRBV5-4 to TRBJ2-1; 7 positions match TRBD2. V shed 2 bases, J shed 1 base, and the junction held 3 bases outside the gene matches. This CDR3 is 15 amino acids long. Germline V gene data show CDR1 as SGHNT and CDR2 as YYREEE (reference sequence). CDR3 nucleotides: TGTGCCAGCAGCTTAAGACTAGCTTCCTACAATGAGCAGTTCTTC. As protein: CASSLRLASYNEQFF.